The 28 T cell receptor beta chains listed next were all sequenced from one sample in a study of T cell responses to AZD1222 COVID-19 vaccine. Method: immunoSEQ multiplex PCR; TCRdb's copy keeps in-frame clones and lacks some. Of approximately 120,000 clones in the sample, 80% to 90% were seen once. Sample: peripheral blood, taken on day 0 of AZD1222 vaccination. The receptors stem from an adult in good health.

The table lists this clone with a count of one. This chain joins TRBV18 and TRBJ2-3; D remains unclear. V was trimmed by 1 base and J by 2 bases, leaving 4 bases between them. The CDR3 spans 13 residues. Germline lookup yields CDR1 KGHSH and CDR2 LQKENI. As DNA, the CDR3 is TGTGCCAGCTCACCACGAGCCACAGATACGCAGTATTTT. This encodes CASSPRATDTQYF.

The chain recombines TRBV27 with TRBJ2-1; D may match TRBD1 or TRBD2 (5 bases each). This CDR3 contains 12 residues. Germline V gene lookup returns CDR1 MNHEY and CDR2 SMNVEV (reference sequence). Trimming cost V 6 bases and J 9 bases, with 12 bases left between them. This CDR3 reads CASSWERGEQFF. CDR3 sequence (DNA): TGTGCCAGCAGCTGGGAGAGGGGTGAGCAGTTCTTC.

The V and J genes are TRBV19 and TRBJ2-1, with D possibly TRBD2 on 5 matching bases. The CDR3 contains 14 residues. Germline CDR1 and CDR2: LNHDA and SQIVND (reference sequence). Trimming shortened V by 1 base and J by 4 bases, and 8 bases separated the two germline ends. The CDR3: CASSIAGSYNEQFF. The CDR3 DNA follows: TGTGCCAGTAGTATAGCGGGATCATACAATGAGCAGTTCTTC.

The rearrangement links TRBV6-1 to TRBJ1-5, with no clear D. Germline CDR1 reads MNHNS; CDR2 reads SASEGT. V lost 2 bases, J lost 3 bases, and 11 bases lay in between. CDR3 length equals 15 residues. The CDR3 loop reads CASSETRQANQPQHF. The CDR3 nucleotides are TGTGCCAGCAGTGAAACCCGGCAGGCCAATCAGCCCCAGCATTTT.

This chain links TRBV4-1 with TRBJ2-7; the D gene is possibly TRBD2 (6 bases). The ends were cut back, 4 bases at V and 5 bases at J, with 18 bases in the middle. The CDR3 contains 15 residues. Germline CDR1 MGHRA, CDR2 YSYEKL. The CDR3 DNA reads TGCGCCAGCAGCCTGGGAGGTAGGTTTGAGGACGAGCAGTACTTC. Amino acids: CASSLGGRFEDEQYF.

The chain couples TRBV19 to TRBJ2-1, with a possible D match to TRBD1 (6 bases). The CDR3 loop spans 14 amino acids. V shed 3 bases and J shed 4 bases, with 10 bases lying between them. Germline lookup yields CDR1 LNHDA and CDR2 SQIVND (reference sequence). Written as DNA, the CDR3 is TGTGCCAGTAGTATGGACAGCTATTACAATGAGCAGTTCTTC. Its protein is CASSMDSYYNEQFF.

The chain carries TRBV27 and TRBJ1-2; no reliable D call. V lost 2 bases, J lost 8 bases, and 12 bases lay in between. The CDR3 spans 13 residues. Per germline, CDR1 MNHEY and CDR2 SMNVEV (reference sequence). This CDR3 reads CASSLMGDGGYTF. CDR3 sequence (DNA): TGTGCCAGCAGTTTAATGGGAGACGGCGGCTACACCTTC.

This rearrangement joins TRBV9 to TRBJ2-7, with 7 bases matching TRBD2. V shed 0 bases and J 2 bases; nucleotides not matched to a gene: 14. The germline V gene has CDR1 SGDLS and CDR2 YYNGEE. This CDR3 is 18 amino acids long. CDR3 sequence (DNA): TGTGCCAGCAGCGTAGGCCCCTCCACGGGGGGACTGGCCTACGAGCAGTACTTC. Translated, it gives CASSVGPSTGGLAYEQYF.

The CDR3 region is CASSKDRENTIYF. The CDR3 DNA reads as TGTGCCAGCAGCAAAGACAGGGAAAACACCATATATTTT. The V call is TRBV21-1, the J call TRBJ1-3; the table's D call, TRBD1, has no DNA check behind it. TRBV21-1 is a pseudogene segment. The CDR3 covers 13 residues.

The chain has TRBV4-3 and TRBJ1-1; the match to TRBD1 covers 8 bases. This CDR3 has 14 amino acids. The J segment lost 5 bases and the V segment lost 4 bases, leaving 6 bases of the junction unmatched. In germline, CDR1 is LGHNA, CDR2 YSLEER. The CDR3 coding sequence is TGCGCCAGCAGCCGGCTAACAGGGGGTACTGAAGCTTTCTTT. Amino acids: CASSRLTGGTEAFF.

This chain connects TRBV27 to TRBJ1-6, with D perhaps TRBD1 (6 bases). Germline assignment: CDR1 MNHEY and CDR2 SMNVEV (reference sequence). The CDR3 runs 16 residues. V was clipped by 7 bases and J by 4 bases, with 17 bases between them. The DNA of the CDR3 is TGTGCCAGCACCATTAATTACAGGGATTATAATTCACCCCTCCACTTT. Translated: CASTINYRDYNSPLHF.

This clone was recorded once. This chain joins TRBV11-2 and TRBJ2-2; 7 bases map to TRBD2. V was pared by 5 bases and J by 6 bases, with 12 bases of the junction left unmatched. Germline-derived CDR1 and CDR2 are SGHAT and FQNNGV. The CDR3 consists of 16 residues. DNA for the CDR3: TGTGCCAGCAGCCTTCCCCCCAGCGGGACTGCCGGGGAGCTGTTTTTT. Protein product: CASSLPPSGTAGELFF. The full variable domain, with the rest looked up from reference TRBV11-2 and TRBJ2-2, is EAGVAQSPRYKIIEKRQSVAFWCNPISGHATLYWYQQILGQGPKLLIQFQNNGVVDDSQLPKDRFSAERLKGVDSTLKIQPAKLEDSAVYLCASSLPPSGTAGELFFGEGSRLTVL.

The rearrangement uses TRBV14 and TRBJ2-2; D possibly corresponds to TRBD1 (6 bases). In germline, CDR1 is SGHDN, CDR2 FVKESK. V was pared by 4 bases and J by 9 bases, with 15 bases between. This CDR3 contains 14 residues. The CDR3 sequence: CASSLITGNRELFF. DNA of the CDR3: TGTGCCAGCAGCCTAATTACAGGGAATAGGGAGCTGTTTTTT.

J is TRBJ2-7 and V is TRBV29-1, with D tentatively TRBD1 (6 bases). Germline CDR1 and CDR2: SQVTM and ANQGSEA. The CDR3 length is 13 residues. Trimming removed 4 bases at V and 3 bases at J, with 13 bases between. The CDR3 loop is CSVAGTSDYEQYF. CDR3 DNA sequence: TGCAGCGTTGCCGGGACAAGCGACTACGAGCAGTACTTC.

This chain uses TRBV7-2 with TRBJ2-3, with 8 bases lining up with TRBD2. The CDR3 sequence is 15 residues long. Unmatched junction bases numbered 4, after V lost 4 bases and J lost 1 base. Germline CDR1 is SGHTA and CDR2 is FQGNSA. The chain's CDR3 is CASSYFSGGTDTQYF. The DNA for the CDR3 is TGTGCCAGCAGCTACTTTAGCGGGGGCACAGATACGCAGTATTTT.

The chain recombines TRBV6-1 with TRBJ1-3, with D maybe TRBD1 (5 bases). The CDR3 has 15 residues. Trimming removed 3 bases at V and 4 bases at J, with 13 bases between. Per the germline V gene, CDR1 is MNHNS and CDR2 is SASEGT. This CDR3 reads CASSDPGTLGNTIYF. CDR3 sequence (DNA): TGTGCCAGCAGTGATCCCGGGACCTTAGGAAACACCATATATTTT.

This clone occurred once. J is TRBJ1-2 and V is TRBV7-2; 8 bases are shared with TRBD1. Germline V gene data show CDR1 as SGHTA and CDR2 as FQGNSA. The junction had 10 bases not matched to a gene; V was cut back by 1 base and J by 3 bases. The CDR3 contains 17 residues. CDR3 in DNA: TGTGCCAGCAGCTTAGATAGCGGGCAGGGGGCGTACTATGGCTACACCTTC. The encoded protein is CASSLDSGQGAYYGYTF. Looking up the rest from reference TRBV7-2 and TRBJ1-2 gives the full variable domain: GAGVSQSPSNKVTEKGKDVELRCDPISGHTALYWYRQSLGQGLEFLIYFQGNSAPDKSGLPSDRFSAERTGGSVSTLTIQRTQQEDSAVYLCASSLDSGQGAYYGYTFGSGTRLTVV.

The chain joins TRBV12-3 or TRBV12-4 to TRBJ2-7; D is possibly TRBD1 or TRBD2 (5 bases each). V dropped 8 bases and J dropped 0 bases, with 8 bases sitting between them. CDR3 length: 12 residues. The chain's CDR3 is CASARGSYEQYF. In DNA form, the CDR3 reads TGTGCCAGCGCGAGGGGCTCCTACGAGCAGTACTTC.

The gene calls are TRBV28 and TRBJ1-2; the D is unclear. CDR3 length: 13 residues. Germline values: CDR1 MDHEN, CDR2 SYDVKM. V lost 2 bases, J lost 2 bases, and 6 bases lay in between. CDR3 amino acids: CASSLTQNYGYTF. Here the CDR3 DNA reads TGTGCCAGCAGTTTAACCCAGAACTATGGCTACACCTTC.

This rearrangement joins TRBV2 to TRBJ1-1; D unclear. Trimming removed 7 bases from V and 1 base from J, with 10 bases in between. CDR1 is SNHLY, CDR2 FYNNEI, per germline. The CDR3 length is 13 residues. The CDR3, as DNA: TGTGCCAGCACGAATTCAGCGAACACTGAAGCTTTCTTT. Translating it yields CASTNSANTEAFF. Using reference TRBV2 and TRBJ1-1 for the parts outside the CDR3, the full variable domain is EPEVTQTPSHQVTQMGQEVILRCVPISNHLYFYWYRQILGQKVEFLVSFYNNEISEKSEIFDDQFSVERPDGSNFTLKIRSTKLEDSAMYFCASTNSANTEAFFGQGTRLTVV.

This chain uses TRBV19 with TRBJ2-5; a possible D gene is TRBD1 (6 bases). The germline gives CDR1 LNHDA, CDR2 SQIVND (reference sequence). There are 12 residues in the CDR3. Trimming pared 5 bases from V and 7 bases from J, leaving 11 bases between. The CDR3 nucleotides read TGTGCCAGTAGTCACAGGGAAGGGACCCAGTACTTC. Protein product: CASSHREGTQYF.

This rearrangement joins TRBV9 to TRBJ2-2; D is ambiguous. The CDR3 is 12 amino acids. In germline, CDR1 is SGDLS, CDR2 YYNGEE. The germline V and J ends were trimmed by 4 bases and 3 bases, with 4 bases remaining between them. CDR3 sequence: CASSFYTGELFF. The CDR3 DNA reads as TGTGCCAGCAGCTTCTACACCGGGGAGCTGTTTTTT. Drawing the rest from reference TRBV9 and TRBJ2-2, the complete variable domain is DSGVTQTPKHLITATGQRVTLRCSPRSGDLSVYWYQQSLDQGLQFLIQYYNGEERAKGNILERFSAQQFPDLHSELNLSSLELGDSALYFCASSFYTGELFFGEGSRLTVL.

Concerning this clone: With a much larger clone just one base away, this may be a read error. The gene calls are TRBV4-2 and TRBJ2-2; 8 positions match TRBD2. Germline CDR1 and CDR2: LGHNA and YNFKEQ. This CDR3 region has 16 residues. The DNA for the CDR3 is TGTGCCAGCACCCAAGACCGGGGGGGGTGGTCCGGGGAGCTGTTTTTT. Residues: CASTQDRGGWSGELFF.

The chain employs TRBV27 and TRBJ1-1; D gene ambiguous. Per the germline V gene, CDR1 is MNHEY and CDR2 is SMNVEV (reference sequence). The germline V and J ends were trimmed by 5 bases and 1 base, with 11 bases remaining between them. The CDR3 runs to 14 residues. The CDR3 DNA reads TGTGCCAGCAGTCCGAGGACGGGGAACACTGAAGCTTTCTTT. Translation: CASSPRTGNTEAFF.

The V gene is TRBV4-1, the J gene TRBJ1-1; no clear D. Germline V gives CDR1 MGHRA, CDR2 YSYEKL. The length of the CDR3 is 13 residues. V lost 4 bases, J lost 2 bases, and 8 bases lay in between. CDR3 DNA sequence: TGCGCCAGCAGCCCCCTAGGCAACACTGAAGCTTTCTTT. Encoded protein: CASSPLGNTEAFF.

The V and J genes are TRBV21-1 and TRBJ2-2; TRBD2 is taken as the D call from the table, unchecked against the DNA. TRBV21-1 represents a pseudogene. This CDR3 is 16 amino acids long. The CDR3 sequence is CASSKARRENTGELFF. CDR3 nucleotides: TGTGCCAGCAGCAAAGCTCGACGGGAGAACACCGGGGAGCTGTTTTTT.

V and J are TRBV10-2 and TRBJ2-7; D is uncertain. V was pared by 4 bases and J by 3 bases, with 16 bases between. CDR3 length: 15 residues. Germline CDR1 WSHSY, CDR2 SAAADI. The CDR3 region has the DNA TGCGCCAGCAGTGCCCTCTTGGAGCACAGCTACGAGCAGTACTTC. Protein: CASSALLEHSYEQYF.

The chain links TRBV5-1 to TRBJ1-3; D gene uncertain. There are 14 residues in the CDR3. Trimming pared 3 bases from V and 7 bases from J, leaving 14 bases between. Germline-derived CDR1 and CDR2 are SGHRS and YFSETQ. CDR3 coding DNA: TGCGCCAGCAGCTCCTCGGGTCCTAGGAACACCATATATTTT. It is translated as CASSSSGPRNTIYF.